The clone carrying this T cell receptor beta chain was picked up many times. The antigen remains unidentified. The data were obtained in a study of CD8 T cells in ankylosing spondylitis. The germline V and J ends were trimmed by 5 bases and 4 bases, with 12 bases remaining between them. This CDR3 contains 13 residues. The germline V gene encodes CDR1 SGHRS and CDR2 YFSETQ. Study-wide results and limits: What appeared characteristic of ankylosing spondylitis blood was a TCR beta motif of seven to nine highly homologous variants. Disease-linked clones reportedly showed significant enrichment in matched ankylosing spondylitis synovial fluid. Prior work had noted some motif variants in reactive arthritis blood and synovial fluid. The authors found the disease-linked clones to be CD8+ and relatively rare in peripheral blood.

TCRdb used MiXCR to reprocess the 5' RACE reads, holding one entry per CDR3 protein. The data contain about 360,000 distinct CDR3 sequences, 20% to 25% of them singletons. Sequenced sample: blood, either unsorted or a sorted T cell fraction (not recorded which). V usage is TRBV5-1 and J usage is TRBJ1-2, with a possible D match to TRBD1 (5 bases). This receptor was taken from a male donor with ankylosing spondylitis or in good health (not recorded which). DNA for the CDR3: TGCGCCAGCAGTCTGGGGGGAGCCTATGGCTACACCTTC. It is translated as CASSLGGAYGYTF.